This T cell receptor (beta chain) was identified in a study of technical replicates of blood from a few donors. Germline V gene sequence: CDR1 MNHEY, CDR2 SMNVEV (reference sequence). Trimming took 2 bases from V and 6 from J; bases not matched to a gene: 5. The CDR3 contains 14 residues. Assay used: immunoSEQ multiplex PCR; TCRdb lists only in-frame clones, some missing. The table records fewer than 100,000 clones, about 95% of them present only once. The table lists this clone with a few counts. This sequence was found in a human donor in good health. The sequenced material came from T cells isolated from PBMCs. The chain carries TRBV27 and TRBJ1-2; 8 nucleotides match TRBD1. CDR3 bases: TGTGCCAGCAGTTTAGGGAGGACAGGGAATGGCTACACCTTC. It yields the protein CASSLGRTGNGYTF.